This TCR beta chain was obtained from a study of T-cell memory formation after mild COVID-19. Study observations and caveats: Among CD4+ contracting clones, most were CM and EM, and CD8+ ones EMRA.

Germline V gene lookup returns CDR1 SGHRS and CDR2 YFSETQ. The V and J ends lost 1 base and 6 bases, in that order; junction bases with no gene match: 3. The CDR3 loop spans 16 amino acids. A note on this clonotype: Its specificity is not known.

TCR alpha and TCR beta cDNA libraries with sample barcodes and UMIs came from 5'RACE using constant-segment primers. Via MiXCR, TCRdb re-called the 5' RACE reads, giving one row per CDR3 protein. The sample comprises hundreds of thousands of distinct CDR3 sequences, around 17% of which are singletons, and around 12% rests with the top ten. The origin of this receptor is an adult woman who had mild COVID-19 (a few samples of this study predate the infection). Cell type and time point are not known. The V and J genes are TRBV5-1 and TRBJ2-1; the match to TRBD2 covers 14 bases. Sequenced input: PBMCs or a T cell subset sorted from them (not recorded which). CDR3 nucleotide sequence: TGCGCCAGCAGCTTGCCGGGACTAGCGGGAGCCAATGAGCAGTTCTTC. This sequence encodes CASSLPGLAGANEQFF.